This TCR beta chain was recorded in a study of blood T cell repertoires in COVID-19. Overall study: Sources were T cells, B-cell-depleted T cells, or PBMCs; the material itself was cDNA or gDNA.

Sequencing was performed with immunoSEQ multiplex PCR; in TCRdb, only in-frame clones are kept and a portion is missing. The sample consists of roughly 220,000 clones, approximately 86% of them appearing once. The CDR3 length is 13 residues. Participant-given clinical history determined each cohort assignment. Sequencing used PBMCs or T cells enriched from blood (not recorded which). The J gene is TRBJ1-2, the V gene TRBV21-1. TRBV21-1 is a recognized pseudogene. This TCR came from a woman between 40 and 50 years old with acute COVID-19. The CDR3 DNA reads TGTGCCAGCAGCAACGGGTCGGAGTATGGCTACACCTTC. As protein: CASSNGSEYGYTF.